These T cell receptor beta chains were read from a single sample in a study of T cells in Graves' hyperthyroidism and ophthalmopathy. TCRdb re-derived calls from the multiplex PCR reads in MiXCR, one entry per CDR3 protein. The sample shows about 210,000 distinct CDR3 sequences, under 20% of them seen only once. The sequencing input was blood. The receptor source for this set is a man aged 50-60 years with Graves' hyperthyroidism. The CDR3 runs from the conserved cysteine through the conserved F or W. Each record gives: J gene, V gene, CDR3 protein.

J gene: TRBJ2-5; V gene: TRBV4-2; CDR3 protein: CASSQDPPGLAGGETQYF
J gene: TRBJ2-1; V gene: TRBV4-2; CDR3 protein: CASSQDLGLESMNEQFF
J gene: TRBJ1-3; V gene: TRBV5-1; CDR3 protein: CASSQDTRSGNTIYF
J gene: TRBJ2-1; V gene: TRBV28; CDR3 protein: CASNPDRDGYNEQFF
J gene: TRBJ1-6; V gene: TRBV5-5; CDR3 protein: CASSDPGHLNSPLHF
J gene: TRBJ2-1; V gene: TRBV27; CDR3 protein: CASSPRVLDNEQFF
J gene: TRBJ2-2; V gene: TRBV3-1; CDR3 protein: CASTTSGTGGELFF
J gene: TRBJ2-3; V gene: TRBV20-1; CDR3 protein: CSAPPVTSGSTDTQYF
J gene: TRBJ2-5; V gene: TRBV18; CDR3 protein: CASSSGLGGETRYF
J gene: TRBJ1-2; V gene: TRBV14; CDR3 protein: CASSRDRASSYGYTF
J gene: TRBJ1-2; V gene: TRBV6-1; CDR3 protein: CASSFDSDSTNYGYTF
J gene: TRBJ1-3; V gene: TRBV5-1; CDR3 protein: CASSRTGERDTIYF
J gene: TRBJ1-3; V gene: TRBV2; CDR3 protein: CASSGGFSGNTIYF
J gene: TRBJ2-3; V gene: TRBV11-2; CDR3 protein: CASSPGASGAVDTQYF
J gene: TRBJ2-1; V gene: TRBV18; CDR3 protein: CASSPRTSGPSDEQFF
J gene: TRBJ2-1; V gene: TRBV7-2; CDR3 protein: CASSFRVRGEGSSYNKQFF
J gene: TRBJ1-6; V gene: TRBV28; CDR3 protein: CASLTTENSPLHF
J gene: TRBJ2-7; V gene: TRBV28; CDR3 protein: CASSPDGPGEQYF
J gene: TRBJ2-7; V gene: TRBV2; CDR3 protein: CASTQHTYEQYF
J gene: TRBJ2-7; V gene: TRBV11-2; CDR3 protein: CASSLMIAKPYEQYF
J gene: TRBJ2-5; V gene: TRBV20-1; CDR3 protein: CTTPEQGKTQYF
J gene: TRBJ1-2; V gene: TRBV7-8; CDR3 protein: CASSLARYGYTF
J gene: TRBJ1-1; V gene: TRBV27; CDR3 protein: CASSLIRDSMNTEAFF
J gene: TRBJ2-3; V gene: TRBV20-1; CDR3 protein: CSAILLGTDTQYF
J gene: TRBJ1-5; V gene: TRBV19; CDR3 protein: CASSIPGQGASGQPQHF
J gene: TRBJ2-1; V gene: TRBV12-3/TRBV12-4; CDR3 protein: CASSLALLAGVYNEQFF
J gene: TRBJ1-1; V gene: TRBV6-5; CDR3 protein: CASSYGAPNTEAFF
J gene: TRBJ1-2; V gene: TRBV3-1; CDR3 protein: CASSQADRGGYTF
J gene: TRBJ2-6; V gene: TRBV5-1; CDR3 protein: CASGQASGANVLTF
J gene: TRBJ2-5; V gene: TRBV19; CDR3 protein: CASAGVLQETQYF
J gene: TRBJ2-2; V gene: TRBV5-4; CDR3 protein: CASSSGKGGRNTGELFF
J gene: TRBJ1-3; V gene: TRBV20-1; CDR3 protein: CSARDAREGGNTIYF
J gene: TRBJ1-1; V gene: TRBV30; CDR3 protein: CAWSVLGQAIMNTEAFF
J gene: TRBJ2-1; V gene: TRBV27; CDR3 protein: CASSGQVFPGLAGGQAYNEQFF